The rows below give T cell receptor beta chains drawn from one sample of a study of blood T cell repertoires in COVID-19. The repertoire was sequenced with immunoSEQ multiplex PCR; TCRdb's copy has only in-frame clones and lacks some. This table holds fewer than 350,000 clones, 85% to 90% found once. The sample taken for sequencing was PBMCs or T cells enriched from blood (not recorded which). The source of these receptors is a woman under 30 with acute COVID-19. The CDR3 runs from the conserved cysteine through the conserved F or W. D genes are given only for firm matches. Clone size is given for some rows only: seen once, a few or many times, or a class if the clone is expanded.

>NA|15|TRBJ2-1|TRBV7-6|TRBD2
CASSFLTSSGGEQFF
TGTGCCAGCAGCTTCCTGACTAGCTCAGGAGGGGAGCAGTTCTTC
>NA|18|TRBJ1-4|TRBV18|TRBD1
CASSTGTGESQPNEKLFF
TGTGCCAGCTCAACCGGGACAGGGGAATCCCAACCCAATGAAAAACTGTTTTTT
>NA|14|TRBJ2-3|TRBV5-1|TRBD1
CASSSGQAWDTQYF
TGCGCCAGCAGCTCGGGACAGGCCTGGGATACGCAGTATTTT
>NA|16|TRBJ2-3|TRBV5-1|TRBD1
CASSWPGQPSTDTQYF
TGCGCCAGCAGCTGGCCGGGACAGCCTTCCACAGATACGCAGTATTTT
>NA|17|TRBJ2-6|TRBV5-6|TRBD1
CASSLVQGGAGANVLTF
TGTGCCAGCAGCTTGGTCCAAGGGGGCGCAGGGGCCAACGTCCTGACTTTC
>NA|13|TRBJ2-1|TRBV15|NA
CATSRVFVNEQFF
TGTGCCACCAGCAGAGTATTCGTCAATGAGCAGTTCTTC
>NA|14|TRBJ2-7|TRBV5-6|TRBD1
CASSLRQGIYEQYF
TGTGCCAGCAGCTTACGACAGGGGATATACGAGCAGTACTTC
>NA|15|TRBJ2-3|TRBV7-8|NA
CASSPSLREHISQYF
TGTGCCAGCAGCCCTAGTCTCCGGGAGCATATATCGCAGTATTTT
>once|12|TRBJ1-5|TRBV29-1|NA
CSASNRNQPQHF
TGCAGCGCCAGTAATCGCAATCAGCCCCAGCATTTT
>NA|16|TRBJ1-1|TRBV7-8|NA
CASSPPFLSETTGAFF
TGTGCCAGCAGCCCCCCGTTTTTGTCGGAAACTACAGGAGCTTTCTTT
>NA|14|TRBJ2-5|TRBV7-9|TRBD2
CASSNPGRGETQYF
TGTGCCAGCAGCAACCCCGGGAGGGGGGAGACCCAGTACTTC
>NA|15|TRBJ1-6|TRBV27|NA
CASSPRGGNNSPLHF
TGTGCCAGCAGTCCTAGGGGGGGAAATAATTCACCCCTCCACTTT
>once|15|TRBJ2-1|TRBV6-5|TRBD1
CASSFRPLGQREQFF
TGTGCCAGCAGTTTCCGCCCGTTGGGACAGCGTGAGCAGTTCTTC
>NA|11|TRBJ2-1|TRBV28|TRBD2
CASSRGGIQFF
TGTGCCAGCAGCCGGGGGGGAATCCAGTTCTTC
>NA|14|TRBJ2-7|TRBV11-2|TRBD1
CASSLGGQAYEQYF
TGTGCCAGCAGCTTAGGTGGACAGGCCTACGAGCAGTACTTC
>NA|17|TRBJ2-1|TRBV6-2/TRBV6-3|TRBD1
CASSYSIDRGGFYEQFF
TGTGCCAGCAGTTACTCGATCGACAGGGGCGGTTTCTATGAGCAGTTCTTC
>NA|13|TRBJ2-3|TRBV29-1|TRBD1
CSVGDRGPDTQYF
TGCAGCGTTGGAGACAGGGGCCCAGATACGCAGTATTTT
>NA|14|TRBJ2-7|TRBV10-3|TRBD1
CAIRRQGEFYEQYF
TGTGCCATCAGAAGACAGGGGGAGTTCTACGAGCAGTACTTC
>NA|15|TRBJ1-6|TRBV5-1|TRBD1
CASSLGTGGNSPLHF
TGCGCCAGCAGCTTGGGGACAGGGGGTAATTCACCCCTCCACTTT
>NA|17|TRBJ2-1|TRBV11-2|TRBD2
CASSLAPRSGRGNEQFF
TGTGCCAGCAGCTTAGCCCCCCGGAGCGGGAGGGGAAATGAGCAGTTCTTC
>few|13|TRBJ1-2|TRBV3-1/TRBV3-2|TRBD1
CASSLRTGYGYTF
TGTGCCAGCAGCCTCCGGACAGGCTATGGCTACACCTTC
>NA|16|TRBJ2-7|TRBV6-5|TRBD2
CASSYSVGGRDYEQYF
TGTGCCAGCAGTTACTCGGTCGGAGGGAGGGACTACGAGCAGTACTTC
>NA|14|TRBJ1-5|TRBV2|NA
CASSVTQGVQPQHF
TGTGCCAGCAGTGTGACACAGGGAGTCCAGCCCCAGCATTTT
>NA|13|TRBJ2-7|TRBV10-2|TRBD1
CASTPGGAYEQYF
TGCGCCAGCACCCCAGGGGGTGCCTACGAGCAGTACTTC
>NA|16|TRBJ2-1|TRBV3-1/TRBV3-2|TRBD2
CASSQEASGRVDEQFF
TGTGCCAGCAGCCAAGAGGCTAGCGGGAGAGTGGATGAGCAGTTCTTC
>NA|15|TRBJ2-7|TRBV15|TRBD1
CATSRKATGDYEQYF
TGTGCCACCAGCAGAAAAGCGACAGGGGACTACGAGCAGTACTTC
>NA|16|TRBJ2-1|TRBV18|TRBD1
CASSPPLGQGADEQFF
TGTGCCAGCTCACCACCCTTGGGACAGGGGGCGGATGAGCAGTTCTTC